The present T cell receptor beta chain was sequenced within a study of response to subunit inactivated influenza vaccine. TCRdb ran MiXCR on the RT-PCR reads and lists one entry per CDR3 protein. The table lists some 500,000 distinct CDR3 sequences, under 15% of them singletons. Regarding this clonotype: What it binds is unknown.

The CDR3 has 14 amino acids. Germline CDR1 and CDR2: SGHRS and YFSETQ. Losses at the gene ends were 5 bases for V and 5 bases for J; bases not matched to a gene: 9. General study points: Authors proposed each seasonal influenza vaccination draws in few new T cells.

The V gene is TRBV5-1, the J gene TRBJ2-5; 7 nucleotides line up with TRBD1. This TCR derives from a man between 50 and 59 years old who received an inactivated influenza vaccine. The specimen comprised PBMCs from blood, sampled about 40 days after vaccination. The CDR3 coding sequence is TGCGCCAGCAGGATGGACAGGTGGGGGGAGACCCAGTACTTC. Protein product: CASRMDRWGETQYF.